A single sample is the source of the 28 T cell receptor beta chains below, sequenced in a study of tissue T cells after allogeneic stem cell transplantation. This research-autopsy study prospectively enrolled adult allogeneic hematopoietic cell transplant recipients with steroid-refractory graft-versus-host disease. Clones were sequenced by immunoSEQ multiplex PCR, and TCRdb holds only the in-frame ones, with some missing. The table shows about 3,100 clones, with around 65% occurring only once. This specimen was jejunal tissue, taken at autopsy. Receptors originate from a male patient aged 60 or older with steroid-refractory graft-versus-host disease after an allogeneic stem cell transplant. Some T cells may be provided by the graft donor.

CDR3 nucleotide sequence: TGTGCCTGGATCCTGTTTGATGCTTTCTTT. Translated, it gives CAWILFDAFF. J is TRBJ1-1 and V is TRBV30, with unresolved D. The CDR3 length is 10 residues. V lost 4 bases and J 11 bases, leaving 11 bases between the germline ends. Germline-derived CDR1 and CDR2 are GTSNPN and SVGIG (reference sequence).

This chain uses TRBV7-9 with TRBJ2-2; no clear D. Germline loops: CDR1 SEHNR, CDR2 FQNEAQ (reference sequence). Trimming pared 6 bases from V and 5 bases from J, leaving 16 bases between. There are 15 residues in the CDR3. Here the CDR3 DNA reads TGTGCCAGCAGACAGACGAGACATGGGACCGGGGAGCTGTTTTTT. Translated: CASRQTRHGTGELFF.

This chain links TRBV4-3 with TRBJ1-3; D gene unclear. The CDR3 runs 15 residues. Looked up from germline, CDR1 is LGHNA and CDR2 is YSLEER. V was cut by 4 bases and J by 0 bases, with 10 bases left in between. The CDR3 spells CASSPGRSSGNTIYF. For the CDR3, the DNA is TGCGCCAGCAGCCCCGGACGGAGCTCTGGAAACACCATATATTTT.

The chain links TRBV9 to TRBJ2-3, with 7 bases matching TRBD1. The CDR3 consists of 12 residues. Trimming took 4 bases from V and 7 from J; bases not matched to a gene: 3. The germline gives CDR1 SGDLS, CDR2 YYNGEE. CDR3 sequence: CASSPGQHTQYF. DNA of the CDR3: TGTGCCAGCAGCCCGGGACAGCATACGCAGTATTTT.

By sample fraction, this clone is large. This CDR3 reads CASSQMAGDYETQYF. Written as DNA, the CDR3 is TGTGCCAGCAGCCAGATGGCCGGTGATTATGAGACCCAGTACTTC. V and J are TRBV14 and TRBJ2-5; D unresolved. The CDR3 sequence is 15 residues long. CDR1 and CDR2 (germline): SGHDN, FVKESK. With 3 bases removed from V and 5 bases from J, the gap between germline ends came to 16 bases.

The chain is built from TRBV29-1 and TRBJ2-1, with 8 bases aligning to TRBD2. The CDR3 is made up of 14 amino acids. Germline V gene sequence: CDR1 SQVTM, CDR2 ANQGSEA. V gave up 4 bases and J gave up 2 bases; unmatched junction bases: 4. The CDR3 coding sequence is TGCAGCGTTGGTGCTAGCGGGCCCTACAATGAGCAGTTCTTC. Translating it yields CSVGASGPYNEQFF.

The V gene is TRBV5-4, the J gene TRBJ2-7, with TRBD1 as a possible D gene (6 bases). Trimming shortened V by 4 bases and J by 3 bases, and 8 bases separated the two germline ends. CDR3 size: 12 residues. Germline V CDR1 and CDR2: SGHNT, YYREEE (reference sequence). CDR3 loop: CASSRDIYEQYF. In nucleotides, the CDR3 is TGTGCCAGCAGCCGGGACATCTACGAGCAGTACTTC.

The chain links TRBV2 to TRBJ2-5, with TRBD2 matching 8 bases. CDR3 length: 14 amino acids. The germline gives CDR1 SNHLY, CDR2 FYNNEI. The V and J ends lost 7 bases and 5 bases, in that order; junction bases with no gene match: 9. The CDR3 sequence is CASNSRGGRETQYF. In nucleotides, the CDR3 is TGTGCCAGCAACTCTCGGGGGGGCCGTGAGACCCAGTACTTC.

This clone is judged medium-sized. J is TRBJ1-2 and V is TRBV5-6, with D unresolved. From germline, CDR1 is SGHDT and CDR2 YYEEEE. V gave up 0 bases and J gave up 4 bases, with 7 bases separating them. The CDR3 extends over 13 amino acids. In DNA form, the CDR3 reads TGTGCCAGCAGCTTGGAGAGAATCTATGGCTACACCTTC. Translating it yields CASSLERIYGYTF.

This chain links TRBV7-9 with TRBJ1-4, with D unresolved. The germline gives CDR1 SEHNR, CDR2 FQNEAQ (reference sequence). Between the trimmed V and J ends, which lost 1 base and 0 bases, there was a span of 9 bases. CDR3 length equals 16 residues. The CDR3 DNA sequence: TGTGCCAGCAGCTTAGGGAGGCCCACAACTAATGAAAAACTGTTTTTT. It codes for CASSLGRPTTNEKLFF.

V is TRBV6-4 and J is TRBJ1-3, with D perhaps TRBD1 (5 bases). V was pared by 8 bases and J by 4 bases, with 21 bases between. The CDR3 is made up of 16 amino acids. Germline CDR1 MRHNA, CDR2 SNTAGT. Here the CDR3 DNA reads TGTGCCAGCGATGGGGGTTTGGGGTGGCCCGGAAACACCATATATTTT. As protein: CASDGGLGWPGNTIYF.

This chain connects TRBV2 to TRBJ2-5, with a weak D call TRBD2 (6 bases). V was clipped by 10 bases and J by 4 bases, with 13 bases between them. The CDR3 has 12 residues. The germline gives CDR1 SNHLY, CDR2 FYNNEI. This CDR3 is CATQMGGETQYF. In DNA, the CDR3 is TGTGCCACTCAAATGGGGGGAGAGACCCAGTACTTC.

This clone came up a few times. The chain employs TRBV12-3 or TRBV12-4 and TRBJ1-1; 8 bases align to TRBD1. CDR3 length: 13 residues. V was pared by 6 bases and J by 1 base, with 1 base of the junction left unmatched. CDR3 DNA sequence: TGTGCCAGCAGGGGACAGGCGAACACTGAAGCTTTCTTT. This sequence encodes CASRGQANTEAFF.

The chain couples TRBV6-5 to TRBJ1-2, with 8 bases fitting TRBD1. The CDR3 sequence is 15 residues long. Trimming removed 6 bases from V and 0 bases from J; junction bases left unmatched: 6. CDR1 and CDR2 (germline): MNHEY, SVGAGI. The CDR3 protein is CASRKDRGTNYGYTF. In DNA, the CDR3 is TGTGCCAGCAGAAAAGACAGGGGTACTAACTATGGCTACACCTTC.

The chain is built from TRBV11-3 and TRBJ2-5; TRBD2 might be the D (5 bases). This CDR3 contains 13 residues. Trimming pared 3 bases from V and 5 bases from J, leaving 10 bases between. Germline assignment: CDR1 SGHNT and CDR2 YENEEA. CDR3 bases: TGTGCCAGCAGCTTGGCGGGTGGGGAGACCCAGTACTTC. Translation: CASSLAGGETQYF.

The chain combines TRBV5-4 with TRBJ2-7; TRBD1 matches 8 bases. J gave up 4 bases and V 4 bases, and 10 bases lay outside the gene matches. The CDR3 length is 15 residues. Per germline, CDR1 SGHNT and CDR2 YYREEE (reference sequence). Here the CDR3 reads CASSPARGQGYEQYF. Written as DNA, the CDR3 is TGTGCCAGCAGCCCCGCCAGAGGACAGGGATACGAGCAGTACTTC. Based on the CDR3 plus reference TRBV5-4 and TRBJ2-7, the full variable domain is ETGVTQSPTHLIKTRGQQVTLRCSSQSGHNTVSWYQQALGQGPQFIFQYYREEENGRGNFPPRFSGLQFPNYSSELNVNALELDDSALYLCASSPARGQGYEQYFGPGTRLTVT.

The V call is TRBV4-2, the J call TRBJ2-2, with TRBD2 as a possible D gene (6 bases). The germline V gene encodes CDR1 LGHNA and CDR2 YNFKEQ. The ends were cut back, 5 bases at V and 5 bases at J, with 21 bases in the middle. CDR3 length: 17 residues. The DNA for the CDR3 is TGTGCCAGCAGCGAAAGAGGACTATTTCCATTAACCGGGGAGCTGTTTTTT. Translation: CASSERGLFPLTGELFF.

The V and J genes are TRBV5-1 and TRBJ2-1; D remains unclear. V was trimmed by 0 bases and J by 5 bases, leaving 3 bases between them. The CDR3 is made up of 12 amino acids. The germline V gene has CDR1 SGHRS and CDR2 YFSETQ. The DNA for the CDR3 is TGCGCCAGCAGCTTGGGGAACAATGAGCAGTTCTTC. The encoded protein is CASSLGNNEQFF.

This clone is labeled medium-sized. The chain employs TRBV4-3 and TRBJ1-3; D ambiguous. Per germline, CDR1 LGHNA and CDR2 YSLEER. This CDR3 contains 12 residues. V was trimmed by 0 bases and J by 4 bases, leaving 1 base between them. CDR3: CASSQEGNTIYF. CDR3 coding DNA: TGCGCCAGCAGCCAAGAGGGAAACACCATATATTTT.

This clone has just a few counts. The chain uses TRBV12-5 and TRBJ2-6; D gene uncertain. Germline CDR1 reads LGHNT; CDR2 reads FRNRAP. Between the trimmed V and J ends, which lost 3 bases and 2 bases, there was a span of 5 bases. The length of the CDR3 is 14 residues. This CDR3 is CASGLEAGANVLTF. CDR3 coding DNA: TGTGCTAGTGGTTTAGAGGCTGGGGCCAACGTCCTGACTTTC.

V gene TRBV5-1 combines with J gene TRBJ1-5; D remains unclear. The V end lost 0 bases, the J end lost 5 bases, and 12 bases lay between the germline ends. The germline V gene encodes CDR1 SGHRS and CDR2 YFSETQ. The length of the CDR3 is 15 residues. For the CDR3, the DNA is TGCGCCAGCAGCTTGGGGACGGGTGGCGATCAGCCCCAGCATTTT. This encodes CASSLGTGGDQPQHF. Full variable domain (rest looked up from reference TRBV5-1 and TRBJ1-5): KAGVTQTPRYLIKTRGQQVTLSCSPISGHRSVSWYQQTPGQGLQFLFEYFSETQRNKGNFPGRFSGRQFSNSRSEMNVSTLELGDSALYLCASSLGTGGDQPQHFGDGTRLSIL.

This chain links TRBV3-1 (or the pseudogene TRBV3-2) with TRBJ2-1; 8 positions match TRBD2. CDR1 is LGHDT, CDR2 YNNKEL, per germline (reference sequence). The CDR3 runs 16 residues. Trimming removed 0 bases from V and 3 bases from J; junction bases left unmatched: 4. CDR3 sequence (DNA): TGTGCCAGCAGCCAAGAGAGACTAGCGAGCTACAATGAGCAGTTCTTC. This sequence encodes CASSQERLASYNEQFF.

The chain couples TRBV4-1 to TRBJ1-2, with 9 nucleotides matching TRBD1. From germline, CDR1 is MGHRA and CDR2 YSYEKL. This CDR3 has 15 residues. Unmatched junction bases numbered 11, after V lost 4 bases and J lost 8 bases. The DNA of the CDR3 is TGCGCCAGCAGCCCTCCGGGACAGGGCGTGGAGGGCTACACCTTC. Translated, it gives CASSPPGQGVEGYTF.

This rearrangement joins TRBV24-1 to TRBJ2-5; tentative D call: TRBD1 (7 bases). The V and J ends lost 6 bases and 0 bases respectively, with 13 bases between them. Germline V gives CDR1 KGHDR, CDR2 SFDVKD. The CDR3 covers 15 residues. The CDR3 reads CATSRGRGDQETQYF. The CDR3 nucleotides are TGTGCCACCAGTAGGGGCAGGGGGGACCAAGAGACCCAGTACTTC.

The chain links TRBV5-5 to TRBJ1-4; 7 bases are shared with TRBD1. Germline CDR1 and CDR2: SGHKS and YYEKEE (reference sequence). The CDR3 is 12 amino acids. Trimming took 3 bases from V and 7 from J; bases not matched to a gene: 0. CDR3: CASSYRGEKLFF. The CDR3 bases are TGTGCCAGCAGCTACAGGGGTGAAAAACTGTTTTTT.

V is TRBV27 and J is TRBJ2-7; D may be TRBD2 (5 bases). V was pared by 5 bases and J by 0 bases, with 14 bases between. The CDR3 runs to 15 residues. Germline V gene lookup returns CDR1 MNHEY and CDR2 SMNVEV (reference sequence). In DNA, the CDR3 is TGTGCCAGCAGTCCAACCCCACGGGACTCCTACGAGCAGTACTTC. It translates to CASSPTPRDSYEQYF.

This chain links TRBV6-5 with TRBJ2-3; weak D call: TRBD1 (6 bases). The germline V gene has CDR1 MNHEY and CDR2 SVGAGI. The CDR3 length is 15 residues. V was trimmed by 7 bases and J by 4 bases, leaving 18 bases between them. CDR3 loop: CASTHLVGGPDTQYF. The CDR3 DNA follows: TGTGCCAGCACCCACCTGGTTGGGGGCCCAGATACGCAGTATTTT.

The chain joins TRBV5-4 to TRBJ2-2; 7 bases line up with TRBD2. Germline V CDR1 and CDR2: SGHNT, YYREEE (reference sequence). Germline trimming cut 0 bases from V and 4 bases from J; bases unmatched to any gene: 3. This CDR3 is 15 amino acids long. CDR3 nucleotide sequence: TGTGCCAGCAGCTTGGCCGGGAGGACCACCGGGGAGCTGTTTTTT. Amino acid sequence: CASSLAGRTTGELFF.